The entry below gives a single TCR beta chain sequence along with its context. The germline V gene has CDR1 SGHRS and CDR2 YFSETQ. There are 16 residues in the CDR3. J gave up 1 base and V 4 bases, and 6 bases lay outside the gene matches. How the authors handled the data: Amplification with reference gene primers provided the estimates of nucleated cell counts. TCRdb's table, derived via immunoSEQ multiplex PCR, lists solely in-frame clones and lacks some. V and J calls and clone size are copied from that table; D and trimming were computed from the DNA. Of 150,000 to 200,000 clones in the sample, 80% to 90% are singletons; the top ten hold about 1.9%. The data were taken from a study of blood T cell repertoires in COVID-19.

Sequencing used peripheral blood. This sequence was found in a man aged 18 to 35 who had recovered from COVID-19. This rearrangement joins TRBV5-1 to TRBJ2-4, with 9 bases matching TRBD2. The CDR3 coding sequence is TGCGCCAGCAGCCCCACTAGCGGGTCTGCCAAAAACATTCAGTACTTC. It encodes CASSPTSGSAKNIQYF. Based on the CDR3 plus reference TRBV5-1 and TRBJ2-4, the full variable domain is KAGVTQTPRYLIKTRGQQVTLSCSPISGHRSVSWYQQTPGQGLQFLFEYFSETQRNKGNFPGRFSGRQFSNSRSEMNVSTLELGDSALYLCASSPTSGSAKNIQYFGAGTRLSVL.